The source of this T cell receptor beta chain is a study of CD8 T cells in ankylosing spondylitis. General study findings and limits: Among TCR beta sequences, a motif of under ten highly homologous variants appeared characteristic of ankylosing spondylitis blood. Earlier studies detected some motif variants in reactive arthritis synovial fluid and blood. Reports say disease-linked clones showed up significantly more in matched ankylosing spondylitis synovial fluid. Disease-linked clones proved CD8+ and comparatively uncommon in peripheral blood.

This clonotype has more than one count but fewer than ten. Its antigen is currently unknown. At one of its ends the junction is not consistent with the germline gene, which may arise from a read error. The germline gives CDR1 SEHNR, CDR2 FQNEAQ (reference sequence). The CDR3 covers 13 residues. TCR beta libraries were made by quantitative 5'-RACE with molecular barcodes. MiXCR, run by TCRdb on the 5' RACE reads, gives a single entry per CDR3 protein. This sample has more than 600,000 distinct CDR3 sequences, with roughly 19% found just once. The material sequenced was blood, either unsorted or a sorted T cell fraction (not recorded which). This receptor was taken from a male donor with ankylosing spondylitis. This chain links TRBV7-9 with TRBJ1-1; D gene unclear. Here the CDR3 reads CATREGGNTEVFF. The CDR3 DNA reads TGTGCCACCAGAGAGGGCGGGAACACTGAAGTTTTCTTT.